This T cell receptor (beta chain) was recorded in a study of CD8+ T cells in alopecia areata. Study-level findings and limits: There were many expanded lesional clones persisting in scalp and blood during tofacitinib. Patients displayed less clarity in TCR sharing than mice, a finding possibly related to HLA.

CDR3 size: 15 residues. Trimming left V 0 bases short and J 0 bases short, with 12 bases between. Germline CDR1 SQVTM, CDR2 ANQGSEA. cDNA prepared by RNA extraction and subsequent reverse transcription served as the template for sequencing. The protocol was immunoSEQ multiplex PCR, while the TCRdb copy is restricted to in-frame clones and leaves out a portion. This sample has around 110,000 clones, with roughly 50% found just once. Treatment noted: oral pan-JAK inhibitor, 5-10 mg twice daily. PBMCs were stained for CD3, CD4 and CD8, and CD4+ and CD8+ T cells were sorted. About this clone: Antigen specificity is unknown.

The gene calls are TRBV29-1 and TRBJ2-7; possible D gene TRBD2, 5 bases. This sequence was found in a human donor with alopecia areata. The sample was CD8+ T cells sorted from blood, taken at week 24, from a patient treated with tofacitinib. The CDR3 region is CSVEDEGGNSYEQYF. CDR3 sequence (DNA): TGCAGCGTTGAAGATGAAGGAGGAAACTCCTACGAGCAGTACTTC.